Shown below are 15 T cell receptor beta chains from a single sample sequenced in a study of T cell responses to AZD1222 COVID-19 vaccine. Sequencing was performed with immunoSEQ multiplex PCR; in TCRdb, only in-frame clones are kept and a portion is missing. The table lists tens of thousands of clones, 89% of them singletons, with 2.4% in the top ten. The sample consisted of peripheral blood, taken on day 0 of AZD1222 vaccination. The receptors derive from an adult in good health.

The chain uses TRBV11-2 and TRBJ2-1, with D tentatively TRBD1 (5 bases). Trimming stripped 2 bases from V and 9 bases from J, with 5 bases between. The CDR3 is 11 residues long. Germline-derived CDR1 and CDR2 are SGHAT and FQNNGV. CDR3 loop: CASSLQGEQFF. DNA of the CDR3: TGTGCCAGCAGCTTACAGGGTGAGCAGTTCTTC.

The chain is built from TRBV7-3 and TRBJ2-5; a possible D gene is TRBD2 (5 bases). Per germline, CDR1 SGHTA and CDR2 FQGTGA. The ends were cut back, 9 bases at V and 4 bases at J, with 21 bases in the middle. The CDR3 length is 15 residues. CDR3 protein: CARRGGGSLVETQYF. In DNA form, the CDR3 reads TGTGCCAGGCGTGGCGGAGGTTCGTTGGTAGAGACCCAGTACTTC. Drawing the rest from reference TRBV7-3 and TRBJ2-5, the complete variable domain is GAGVSQTPSNKVTEKGKYVELRCDPISGHTALYWYRQSLGQGPEFLIYFQGTGAADDSGLPNDRFFAVRPEGSVSTLKIQRTERGDSAVYLCARRGGGSLVETQYFGPGTRLLVL.

V is TRBV27 and J is TRBJ1-1; D is unclear. The V and J ends lost 1 base and 1 base respectively, with 7 bases between them. Germline assignment: CDR1 MNHEY and CDR2 SMNVEV (reference sequence). The CDR3 length is 14 residues. CDR3 coding DNA: TGTGCCAGCAGTTTATGGCGGTCGAACACTGAAGCTTTCTTT. Translated: CASSLWRSNTEAFF.

The V gene is TRBV30, the J gene TRBJ1-6; D possibly corresponds to TRBD1 (5 bases). V dropped 2 bases and J dropped 5 bases, with 10 bases sitting between them. The CDR3 runs to 14 residues. CDR1 is GTSNPN and CDR2 is SVGIG in the germline V gene (reference sequence). CDR3 DNA sequence: TGTGCCTGGAGTAAAGGGGCCAATAATTCACCCCTCCACTTT. It translates to CAWSKGANNSPLHF.

The chain is built from TRBV27 and TRBJ1-1; the match to TRBD1 covers 8 bases. The CDR3 has 14 amino acids. J lost 5 bases, V lost 3 bases, and 5 bases had no gene match. CDR1 and CDR2 (germline): MNHEY, SMNVEV (reference sequence). CDR3 nucleotide sequence: TGTGCCAGCAGTTTGAAGACAGGGGTTACTGAAGCTTTCTTT. The encoded protein is CASSLKTGVTEAFF.

This clone is medium-sized (0.01 to 0.1%) by share. The J gene is TRBJ2-7, the V gene TRBV4-2; D perhaps matches TRBD1 (5 bases). This CDR3 has 15 amino acids. The V and J ends lost 0 bases and 0 bases respectively, with 9 bases between them. Germline CDR1 LGHNA, CDR2 YNFKEQ. The CDR3 protein is CASSQDTGSSYEQYF. Here the CDR3 DNA reads TGTGCCAGCAGCCAAGATACAGGTTCCTCCTACGAGCAGTACTTC.

The V and J genes are TRBV18 and TRBJ1-4, with 10 bases aligning to TRBD1. In germline, CDR1 is KGHSH, CDR2 LQKENI. Trimming took 3 bases from V and 8 from J; bases not matched to a gene: 9. This CDR3 is 16 amino acids long. The CDR3 reads CASSPYDRGRGEKLFF. In nucleotides, the CDR3 is TGTGCCAGCTCACCTTACGACAGGGGGCGAGGAGAAAAACTGTTTTTT.

This clone occurred once. The chain recombines TRBV27 with TRBJ2-7, with 8 positions matching TRBD1. The CDR3 totals 17 residues. With 0 bases clipped from V and 1 base from J, the junction kept 8 bases outside the gene matches. Germline CDR1 reads MNHEY; CDR2 reads SMNVEV (reference sequence). Here the CDR3 reads CASSLSFRTGISYEQYF. The DNA of the CDR3 is TGTGCCAGCAGTTTATCGTTTAGGACAGGGATTTCCTACGAGCAGTACTTC.

The gene calls are TRBV6-6 and TRBJ2-2; 12 bases agree with TRBD1. The V gene's germline CDR1 is MNHNY and CDR2 SVGAGI (reference sequence). Trimming cost V 5 bases and J 4 bases; bases outside gene matches: 11. The CDR3 is 18 amino acids. CDR3 DNA sequence: TGTGCCAGCAGTCGGGACAGGGGGCTTGAGAGTAGCACCGGGGAGCTGTTTTTT. This codes for CASSRDRGLESSTGELFF.

V gene TRBV2 combines with J gene TRBJ2-7, with TRBD2 identical over 12 bases. The germline V gene encodes CDR1 SNHLY and CDR2 FYNNEI. V was clipped by 1 base and J by 5 bases; unmatched bases: 9. The CDR3 is 17 amino acids. The CDR3 DNA reads as TGTGCCAGCAGTGAAGGACAGCCGGGACTAGCGGGCCACGAGCAGTACTTC. It yields the protein CASSEGQPGLAGHEQYF.

This clone was seen a single time. This chain links TRBV7-2 with TRBJ2-7, with TRBD2 matching 13 bases. V dropped 1 base and J dropped 8; count of bases not matched to a gene: 5. Germline V gives CDR1 SGHTA, CDR2 FQGNSA. The CDR3 sequence is 15 residues long. The CDR3: CASSLGTSGGRKQYF. As DNA, the CDR3 is TGTGCCAGCAGCTTAGGGACTAGCGGGGGCCGTAAGCAGTACTTC.

V is TRBV7-3 and J is TRBJ2-1; D may be TRBD2 (7 bases). Between the trimmed V and J ends, which lost 1 base and 4 bases, there was a span of 11 bases. CDR1 and CDR2 (germline): SGHTA, FQGTGA. This CDR3 region has 15 residues. CDR3 protein: CASSLRGGTYNEQFF. The CDR3 DNA sequence: TGTGCCAGCAGCTTAAGGGGGGGCACTTACAATGAGCAGTTCTTC.

The chain joins TRBV18 to TRBJ1-2; 7 bases are shared with TRBD1. The CDR3 is 17 amino acids. Germline-derived CDR1 and CDR2 are KGHSH and LQKENI. The ends lost 3 bases at V and 0 bases at J; junction bases unmatched: 10. The DNA of the CDR3 is TGTGCCAGCTCACCTTCCGGGACAGCTCCCACTAACTATGGCTACACCTTC. Its protein is CASSPSGTAPTNYGYTF.

The chain uses TRBV19 and TRBJ2-5; TRBD2 aligns across 8 bases. The germline CDR1 and CDR2 sequences are LNHDA and SQIVND (reference sequence). Trimming at V came to 5 bases and at J to 2 bases, leaving 7 bases not matched to a gene. The length of the CDR3 is 15 residues. The CDR3 protein is CASSSSGGFQETQYF. As DNA, the CDR3 is TGTGCCAGTAGTTCATCGGGGGGGTTTCAAGAGACCCAGTACTTC. Based on the CDR3 plus reference TRBV19 and TRBJ2-5, the full variable domain is DGGITQSPKYLFRKEGQNVTLSCEQNLNHDAMYWYRQDPGQGLRLIYYSQIVNDFQKGDIAEGYSVSREKKESFPLTVTSAQKNPTAFYLCASSSSGGFQETQYFGPGTRLLVL.

The chain couples TRBV6-5 to TRBJ1-4, with D maybe TRBD1 (5 bases). V gave up 10 bases and J gave up 5 bases, with 17 bases separating them. Germline CDR1 MNHEY, CDR2 SVGAGI. This CDR3 has 14 amino acids. This CDR3 is CATGTMGENEKLFF. The CDR3 coding sequence is TGTGCCACCGGAACTATGGGGGAAAATGAAAAACTGTTTTTT.